This T cell receptor beta chain is from a study of PD-1 blockade in classical Hodgkin lymphoma. Relapses following autologous stem cell transplantation were seen in all patients, with brentuximab vedotin exposure varying. Profiling relied on immunoSEQ multiplex PCR, and the TCRdb table lists in-frame clones only, not all of them. This table holds about 86,000 clones, about 88% found once. Trimming removed 5 bases from V and 9 bases from J, with 11 bases in between. The CDR3 has 12 amino acids. Germline values: CDR1 SGHVS, CDR2 FQNEAQ. The receptor was derived from a human donor with classical Hodgkin lymphoma. Source: peripheral blood mononuclear cells (PBMCs), taken before the second cycle of nivolumab. This chain connects TRBV7-8 to TRBJ1-5; D not certain. DNA of the CDR3: TGTGCCAGCAGCCCGTCCGGACCGCCCCAGCATTTT. Translating gives CASSPSGPPQHF.